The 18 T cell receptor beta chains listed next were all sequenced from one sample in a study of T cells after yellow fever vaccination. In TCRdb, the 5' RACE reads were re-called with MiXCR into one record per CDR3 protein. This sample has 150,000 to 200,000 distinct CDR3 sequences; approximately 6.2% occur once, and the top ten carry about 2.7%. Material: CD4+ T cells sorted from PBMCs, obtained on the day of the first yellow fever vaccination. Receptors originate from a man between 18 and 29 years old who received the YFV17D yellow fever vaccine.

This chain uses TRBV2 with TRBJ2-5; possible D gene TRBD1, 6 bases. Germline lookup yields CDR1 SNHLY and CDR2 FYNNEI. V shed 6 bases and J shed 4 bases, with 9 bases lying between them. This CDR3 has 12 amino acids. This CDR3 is CASRADRETQYF. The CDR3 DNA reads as TGTGCCAGCAGGGCGGACAGAGAGACCCAGTACTTC.

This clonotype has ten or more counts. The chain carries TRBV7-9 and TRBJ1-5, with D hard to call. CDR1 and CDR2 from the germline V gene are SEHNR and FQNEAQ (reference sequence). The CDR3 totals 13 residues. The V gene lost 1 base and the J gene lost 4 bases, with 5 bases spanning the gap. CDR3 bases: TGTGCCAGCAGCTTAGAGAGGAATCAGCCCCAGCATTTT. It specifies CASSLERNQPQHF.

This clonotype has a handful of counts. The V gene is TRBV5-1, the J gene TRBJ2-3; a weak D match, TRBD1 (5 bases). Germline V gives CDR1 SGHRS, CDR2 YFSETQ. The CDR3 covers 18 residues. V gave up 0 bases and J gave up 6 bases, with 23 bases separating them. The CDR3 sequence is CASSLGLFQGGLSDTQYF. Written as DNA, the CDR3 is TGCGCCAGCAGCTTGGGTTTATTTCAGGGTGGATTGTCGGATACGCAGTATTTT.

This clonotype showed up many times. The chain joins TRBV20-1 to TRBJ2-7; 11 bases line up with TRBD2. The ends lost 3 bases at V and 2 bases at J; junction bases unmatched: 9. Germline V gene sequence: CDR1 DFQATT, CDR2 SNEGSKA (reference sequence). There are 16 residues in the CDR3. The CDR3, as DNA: TGCAGTGCTAGCGAGTCTAATAGCGGGGGGGCCTACGAGCAGTACGTC. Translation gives CSASESNSGGAYEQYV.

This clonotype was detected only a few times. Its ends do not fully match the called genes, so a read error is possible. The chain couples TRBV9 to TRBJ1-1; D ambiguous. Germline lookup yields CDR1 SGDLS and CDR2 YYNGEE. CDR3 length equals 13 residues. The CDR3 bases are TGTGCCAGCAGCATAGCAGATAACACTGAAGCTTCCTTT. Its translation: CASSIADNTEASF. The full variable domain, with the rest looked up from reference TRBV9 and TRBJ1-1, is DSGVTQTPKHLITATGQRVTLRCSPRSGDLSVYWYQQSLDQGLQFLIQYYNGEERAKGNILERFSAQQFPDLHSELNLSSLELGDSALYFCASSIADNTEASFGQGTRLTVV.

CDR3 residues: CASSRWGQAGEKLFF. The CDR3 DNA reads as TGTGCCAGCAGCCGATGGGGACAGGCTGGCGAAAAACTGTTTTTT. The chain combines TRBV7-8 with TRBJ1-4; TRBD1 agrees at 8 bases. The CDR3 spans 15 residues. V shed 5 bases and J 8 bases; nucleotides not matched to a gene: 10. The V gene's germline CDR1 is SGHVS and CDR2 FQNEAQ.

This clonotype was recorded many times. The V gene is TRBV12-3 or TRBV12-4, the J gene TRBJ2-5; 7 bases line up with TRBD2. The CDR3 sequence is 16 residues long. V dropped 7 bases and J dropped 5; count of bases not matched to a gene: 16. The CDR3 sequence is CASTPRVSSGGETQYF. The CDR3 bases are TGTGCCAGCACCCCCCGGGTGTCTAGCGGAGGGGAGACCCAGTACTTC.

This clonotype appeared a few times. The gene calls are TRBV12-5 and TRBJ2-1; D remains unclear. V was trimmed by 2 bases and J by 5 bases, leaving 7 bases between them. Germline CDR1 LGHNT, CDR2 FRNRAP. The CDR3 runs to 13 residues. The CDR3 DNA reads TGTGCTAGTGGTTTGTGGGTTGACAATGAGCAGTTCTTC. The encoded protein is CASGLWVDNEQFF.

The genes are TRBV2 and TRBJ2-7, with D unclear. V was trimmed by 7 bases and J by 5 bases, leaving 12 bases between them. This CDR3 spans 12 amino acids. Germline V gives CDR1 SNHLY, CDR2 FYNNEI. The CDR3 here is CASTLLGNEQYF. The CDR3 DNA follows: TGTGCCAGCACCCTCCTAGGAAACGAGCAGTACTTC.

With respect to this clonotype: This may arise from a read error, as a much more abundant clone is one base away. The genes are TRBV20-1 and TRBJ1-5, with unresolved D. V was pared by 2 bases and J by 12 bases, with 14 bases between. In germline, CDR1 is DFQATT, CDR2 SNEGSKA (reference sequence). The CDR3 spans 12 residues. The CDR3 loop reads CSARSNSGRQHF. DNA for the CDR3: TGCAGTGCTAGATCGAACTCCGGGCGCCAGCATTTT.

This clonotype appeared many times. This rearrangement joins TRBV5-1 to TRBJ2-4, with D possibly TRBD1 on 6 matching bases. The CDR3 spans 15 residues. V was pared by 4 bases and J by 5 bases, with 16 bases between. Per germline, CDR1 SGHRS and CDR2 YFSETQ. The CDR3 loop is CASSDLTGSQNIQYF. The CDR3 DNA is TGCGCCAGCAGCGACCTTACAGGGTCCCAAAACATTCAGTACTTC.

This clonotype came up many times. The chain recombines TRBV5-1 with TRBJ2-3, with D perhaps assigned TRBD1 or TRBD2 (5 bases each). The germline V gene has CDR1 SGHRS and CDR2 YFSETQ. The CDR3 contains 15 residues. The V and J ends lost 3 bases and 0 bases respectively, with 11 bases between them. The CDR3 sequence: CASSSGTASTDTQYF. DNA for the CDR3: TGCGCCAGCAGCTCCGGGACGGCTAGCACAGATACGCAGTATTTT.

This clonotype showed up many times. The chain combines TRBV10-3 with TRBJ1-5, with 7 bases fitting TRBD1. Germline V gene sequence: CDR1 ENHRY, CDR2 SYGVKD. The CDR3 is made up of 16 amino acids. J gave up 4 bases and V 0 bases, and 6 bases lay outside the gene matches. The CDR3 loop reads CAISESGDRVNQPQHF. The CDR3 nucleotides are TGTGCCATCAGTGAGTCCGGAGACAGGGTAAATCAGCCCCAGCATTTT.

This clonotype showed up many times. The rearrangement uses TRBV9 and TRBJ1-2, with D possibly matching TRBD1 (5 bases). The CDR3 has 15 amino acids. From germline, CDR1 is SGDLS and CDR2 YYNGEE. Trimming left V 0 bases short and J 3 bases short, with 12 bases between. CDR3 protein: CASSVGEGQDYGYTF. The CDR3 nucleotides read TGTGCCAGCAGCGTAGGTGAGGGGCAGGACTATGGCTACACCTTC.

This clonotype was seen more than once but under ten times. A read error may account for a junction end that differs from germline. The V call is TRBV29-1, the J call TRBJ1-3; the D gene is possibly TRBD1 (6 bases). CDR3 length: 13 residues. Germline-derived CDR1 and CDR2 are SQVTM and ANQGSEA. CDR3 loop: CSGITGNGDTIYF. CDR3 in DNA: TGCAGCGGTATTACAGGGAATGGAGACACCATATATTTT.

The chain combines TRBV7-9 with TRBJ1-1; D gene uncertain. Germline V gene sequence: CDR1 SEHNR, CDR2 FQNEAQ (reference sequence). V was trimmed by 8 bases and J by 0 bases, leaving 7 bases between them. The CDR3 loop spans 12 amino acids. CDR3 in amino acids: CASGKLNTEAFF. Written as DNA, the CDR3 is TGTGCCAGCGGAAAATTGAACACTGAAGCTTTCTTT.

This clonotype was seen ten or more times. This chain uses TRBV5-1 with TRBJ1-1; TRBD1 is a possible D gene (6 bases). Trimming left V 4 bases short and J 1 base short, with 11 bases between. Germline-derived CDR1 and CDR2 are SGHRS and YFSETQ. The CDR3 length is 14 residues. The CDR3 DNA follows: TGCGCCAGCAGCGTCAGGGGACAGAACACTGAAGCTTTCTTT. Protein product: CASSVRGQNTEAFF.

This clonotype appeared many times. This CDR3 is CASSRHLGETQYF. The CDR3 DNA reads TGTGCCAGCAGCCGACACCTGGGGGAGACCCAGTACTTC. This chain uses TRBV5-8 with TRBJ2-5, with no clear D. There are 13 residues in the CDR3. Germline values: CDR1 SGHTS, CDR2 YDEGEE. V lost 4 bases, J lost 5 bases, and 12 bases lay in between.